Below are 12 T cell receptor beta chains sequenced from a single sample in a study of blood T cells in healthy people across ages. Then a second PCR, running roughly 6 to 11 cycles, was carried out with a sample-barcoded 5' primer and a J-beta primer mix. In TCRdb, the 5' RACE reads were re-called with MiXCR into one record per CDR3 protein. The table lists 1.4 million to 1.5 million distinct CDR3 sequences, 42% of them singletons. The sample was blood. Receptors originate from a woman between 18 and 29 years old in good health.

This clonotype was counted between two and nine times. The rearrangement uses TRBV7-6 and TRBJ2-3; D is undetermined. Germline V gives CDR1 SGHVS, CDR2 FNYEAQ. V lost 1 base and J 0 bases, leaving 8 bases between the germline ends. The CDR3 has 15 amino acids. CDR3 loop: CASSLGLSSTDTQYF. The CDR3 coding sequence is TGTGCCAGCAGCTTAGGACTCTCTAGCACAGATACGCAGTATTTT.

The J gene is TRBJ2-1, the V gene TRBV6-5; perhaps TRBD1 as D (6 bases). CDR3 size: 15 residues. The germline V gene has CDR1 MNHEY and CDR2 SVGAGI. The germline V and J ends were trimmed by 6 bases and 6 bases, with 18 bases remaining between them. DNA for the CDR3: TGTGCCAGCAGCTATAACAGGGTTGGGGCCAATGAGCAGTTCTTC. Translating it yields CASSYNRVGANEQFF.

This clonotype was seen only a few times. This rearrangement joins TRBV6-1 to TRBJ2-7, with TRBD2 as a possible D gene (6 bases). CDR3 size: 12 residues. V lost 7 bases and J lost 4, with 11 bases in between. Germline V gives CDR1 MNHNS, CDR2 SASEGT. The CDR3, as DNA: TGTGCCAGCATGCGGGGAAGGTACGAGCAGTACTTC. Translation gives CASMRGRYEQYF.

The chain couples TRBV4-1 to TRBJ2-3, with 14 bases that match TRBD2. The CDR3 loop spans 17 amino acids. Germline V gene lookup returns CDR1 MGHRA and CDR2 YSYEKL. V was clipped by 3 bases and J by 4 bases; unmatched bases: 6. The CDR3 bases are TGCGCCAGCAGCCAGACTAGCGGGGGGGCCGCGGCAGATACGCAGTATTTT. It is translated as CASSQTSGGAAADTQYF.

This clonotype was counted at least ten times. V and J are TRBV20-1 and TRBJ2-7; D is uncertain. V was pared by 3 bases and J by 3 bases, with 6 bases between. Germline V CDR1 and CDR2: DFQATT, SNEGSKA (reference sequence). This CDR3 has 11 residues. CDR3 amino acids: CSASSGYEQYF. The CDR3 DNA follows: TGCAGTGCTAGCTCGGGCTACGAGCAGTACTTC.

This clonotype was detected only a few times. The chain recombines TRBV4-2 with TRBJ2-2, with D uncertain. The CDR3 has 12 residues. Looked up from germline, CDR1 is LGHNA and CDR2 is YNFKEQ. Trimming shortened V by 2 bases and J by 4 bases, and 2 bases separated the two germline ends. The CDR3 DNA sequence: TGTGCCAGCAGCCAACCCACCGGGGAGCTGTTTTTT. Protein sequence: CASSQPTGELFF.

The chain recombines TRBV12-3 or TRBV12-4 with TRBJ2-7; no reliable D call. V shed 1 base and J shed 2 bases, with 9 bases lying between them. The CDR3 has 14 residues. CDR3 sequence reads: CASSLGVIAYEQYF. Written as DNA, the CDR3 is TGTGCCAGCAGTTTAGGGGTCATAGCCTACGAGCAGTACTTC.

The chain links TRBV6-5 to TRBJ2-5; 9 positions agree with TRBD1. The trim removed 5 bases at V and 5 bases at J, leaving 9 bases unmatched. Germline values: CDR1 MNHEY, CDR2 SVGAGI. The CDR3 is 15 amino acids. The CDR3 bases are TGTGCCAGCAGTGAAAGGGACAGGGTGGGTGAGACCCAGTACTTC. Amino acid sequence: CASSERDRVGETQYF.

The gene calls are TRBV29-1 and TRBJ2-1, with 12 bases that match TRBD2. The DNA end favors TRBJ2-7, so the J call may be wrong. Germline V gene data show CDR1 as SQVTM and CDR2 as ANQGSEA. This CDR3 is 14 amino acids long. CDR3 coding DNA: TGCAGCTCCCCTAGCGGGGGGGCCTACAATGAGCAGTACTTC. Its translation: CSSPSGGAYNEQYF.

The CDR3 sequence: CASSSQGQQSPLHF. DNA for the CDR3: TGTGCCAGCAGCTCCCAAGGACAGCAATCACCCCTCCACTTT. The rearrangement joins TRBV7-2 to TRBJ1-6; D possibly corresponds to TRBD1 (6 bases). Germline V gives CDR1 SGHTA, CDR2 FQGNSA. V was shortened by 4 bases and J by 10 bases, with 14 bases between the two germline ends. The CDR3 is made up of 14 amino acids.

The CDR3 coding sequence is TGCGCCACTTACAATGAGCAGTACTTC. Translated: CATYNEQYF. The chain carries TRBV5-1 and TRBJ2-1; D remains ambiguous. Gene TRBJ2-7 matches the end of the DNA better, so the J call may be wrong. CDR3 size: 9 residues. Germline values: CDR1 SGHRS, CDR2 YFSETQ.

V and J are TRBV29-1 and TRBJ2-1, with 11 nucleotides matching TRBD2. The CDR3 sequence is 16 residues long. Unmatched junction bases numbered 7, after V lost 3 bases and J lost 3 bases. Germline V gene lookup returns CDR1 SQVTM and CDR2 ANQGSEA. CDR3 in amino acids: CSVEEGLAANYNEQFF. In nucleotides, the CDR3 is TGCAGCGTTGAGGAGGGACTAGCGGCCAACTACAATGAGCAGTTCTTC.